The clone carrying this T cell receptor (beta chain) was counted between two and nine times. This specimen belongs to a study of CD8+ T cells in alopecia areata. Across the study: Tofacitinib was taken orally by treated patients, and the dose was 5 to 10 mg twice daily.

Extracted RNA was reverse transcribed into cDNA, the sequencing template. Some clones are missing from TCRdb's copy, which holds only in-frame ones; the method was immunoSEQ multiplex PCR. The sample gives some 160,000 clones, about three fifths of which show up once; roughly 0.91% is in the top ten. Indicated treatment: oral pan-JAK inhibitor, 5-10 mg twice daily. V gave up 6 bases and J gave up 5 bases; unmatched junction bases: 1. This CDR3 has 12 amino acids. Per the germline V gene, CDR1 is LNHDA and CDR2 is SQIVND (reference sequence). This sequence joins TRBV19 and TRBJ2-3; 8 bases map to TRBD1. This sequence originates from a human donor with alopecia areata. Specimen: CD4+ T cells sorted from blood, collected at week 4, from a patient treated with tofacitinib. Written as DNA, the CDR3 is TGTGCCAGTAGGGGACAGGAAGATACGCAGTATTTT. This codes for CASRGQEDTQYF.